One sample yielded the 26 T cell receptor beta chains listed below, sequenced in a study of T cells in Graves' hyperthyroidism and ophthalmopathy. From RNA transcripts, TCR beta CDR3 regions were amplified. HTBI primers drove first-round RT-PCR of the TCR CDR3. TCRdb called the multiplex PCR reads again in MiXCR, with one record for every CDR3 protein. The table includes 500,000 to 650,000 distinct CDR3 sequences, just under 20% detected once. The material sequenced was blood. These receptors originate from a man in his forties or fifties with Graves' ophthalmopathy.

This clonotype occurred a few times. The rearrangement joins TRBV9 to TRBJ2-1, with 7 bases aligning to TRBD1. Trimming cost V 0 bases and J 5 bases; bases outside gene matches: 8. The CDR3 extends over 16 amino acids. Per germline, CDR1 SGDLS and CDR2 YYNGEE. CDR3 protein: CASSVALGGADNEQFF. CDR3 DNA sequence: TGTGCCAGCAGCGTAGCTTTAGGGGGCGCCGACAATGAGCAGTTCTTC.

V is TRBV6-4 and J is TRBJ2-5; the D call may be TRBD1 or TRBD2 (5 bases each). This CDR3 has 16 residues. Germline V gene data show CDR1 as MRHNA and CDR2 as SNTAGT. Trimming took 4 bases from V and 0 from J, leaving 15 bases between them. The CDR3, as DNA: TGTGCCAGCAGTGGACGGGACCGAGGGCACCAAGAGACCCAGTACTTC. It specifies CASSGRDRGHQETQYF.

This clonotype turned up a few times. The chain couples TRBV5-5 to TRBJ2-1, with D tentatively TRBD1 (6 bases). This CDR3 is built from 16 residues. Germline loops: CDR1 SGHKS, CDR2 YYEKEE (reference sequence). Deletions cut 3 bases from V and 8 bases from J, with 21 bases between. The CDR3: CASSSETNRAVYEQFF. The DNA of the CDR3 is TGTGCCAGCAGCTCCGAAACTAACAGGGCGGTATATGAGCAGTTCTTC.

This clonotype was found a few times. The rearrangement links TRBV7-8 to TRBJ2-1, with TRBD2 identical over 13 bases. J gave up 10 bases and V 3 bases, and 6 bases lay outside the gene matches. The CDR3 contains 15 residues. Germline assignment: CDR1 SGHVS and CDR2 FQNEAQ. The CDR3 DNA follows: TGTGCCAGCAGCTTCGGGACTAGCGGGATTAGCGAGCAGTTCTTC. It yields the protein CASSFGTSGISEQFF.

The rearrangement links TRBV5-7 to TRBJ2-7, with 8 bases matching TRBD1. TRBV5-7 is an ORF, with its function uncertain. This CDR3 contains 13 residues. J was trimmed by 7 bases and V by 7 bases; bases with no gene match: 10. CDR3: CASEGMTGDEQYF. The CDR3 nucleotides read TGTGCCAGCGAAGGGATGACAGGGGATGAGCAGTACTTC.

This clonotype was counted ten times or more. The CDR3 DNA follows: TGCAGTGCTAGAGCCTCGGGAGTCTCCTACAATGAGCAGTTCTTC. Translation gives CSARASGVSYNEQFF. The chain combines TRBV20-1 with TRBJ2-1, with TRBD2 as a possible D gene (6 bases). CDR3 size: 15 residues. V was shortened by 1 base and J by 0 bases, with 10 bases between the two germline ends. Germline V lookup: CDR1 DFQATT, CDR2 SNEGSKA (reference sequence).

This clonotype was counted at least ten times. This chain joins TRBV2 and TRBJ1-1, with D unresolved. The CDR3 sequence is 13 residues long. V was shortened by 3 bases and J by 3 bases, with 8 bases between the two germline ends. Germline V gene lookup returns CDR1 SNHLY and CDR2 FYNNEI. The CDR3 region has the DNA TGTGCCAGCAGTGATGGCGGGTACACTGAAGCTTTCTTT. Its translation is CASSDGGYTEAFF.

The chain has TRBV19 and TRBJ1-1, with D uncertain. The germline V and J ends were trimmed by 3 bases and 3 bases, with 11 bases remaining between them. The CDR3 length is 14 residues. Germline V CDR1 and CDR2: LNHDA, SQIVND (reference sequence). CDR3 region: CASSISLIHTEAFF. CDR3 nucleotides: TGTGCCAGTAGTATCAGTTTAATCCACACTGAAGCTTTCTTT.

The chain uses TRBV6-1 and TRBJ1-6; 9 nucleotides align to TRBD1. Trimming at V came to 3 bases and at J to 9 bases, leaving 9 bases not matched to a gene. The CDR3 sequence is 16 residues long. Per the germline V gene, CDR1 is MNHNS and CDR2 is SASEGT. DNA of the CDR3: TGTGCCAGCAGTGAGGGCGTGGGACAGGGCACTTCACCCCTCCACTTT. Translating it yields CASSEGVGQGTSPLHF.

This clonotype was counted many times. This chain links TRBV2 with TRBJ1-1; no reliable D call. CDR3 length: 15 amino acids. Germline values: CDR1 SNHLY, CDR2 FYNNEI. V lost 11 bases and J lost 1, with 20 bases in between. Here the CDR3 DNA reads TGTGCCCACAAGGGTGGGGAGGCTCCGAACACTGAAGCTTTCTTT. It translates to CAHKGGEAPNTEAFF.

The chain couples TRBV6-1 to TRBJ2-3, with TRBD2 matching over 7 bases. J gave up 3 bases and V 6 bases, and 6 bases lay outside the gene matches. Germline assignment: CDR1 MNHNS and CDR2 SASEGT. The CDR3 is 14 amino acids. Written as DNA, the CDR3 is TGTGCCAGCAGCTCGGTTAGCGGGACAGATACGCAGTATTTT. This gives the protein CASSSVSGTDTQYF.

The chain's CDR3 is CASSYTVGGYTDTQYF. CDR3 bases: TGTGCCAGCAGTTACACCGTGGGGGGATACACAGATACGCAGTATTTT. The chain combines TRBV12-3 or TRBV12-4 with TRBJ2-3; tentative D call: TRBD2 (6 bases). Trimming removed 4 bases from V and 2 bases from J, with 16 bases in between. The CDR3 has 16 amino acids.

This clonotype was counted a few times. V usage is TRBV4-1 and J usage is TRBJ2-3; 10 positions match TRBD2. The CDR3 spans 15 residues. Germline V gene data show CDR1 as MGHRA and CDR2 as YSYEKL. J lost 2 bases, V lost 5 bases, and 4 bases had no gene match. CDR3 amino acids: CASSKRGGFTDTQYF. The DNA for the CDR3 is TGCGCCAGCAGCAAGCGGGGGGGCTTCACAGATACGCAGTATTTT.

Only a few counts were recorded for this clonotype. This sequence joins TRBV19 and TRBJ2-1, with TRBD2 identical over 9 bases. The V and J ends lost 5 bases and 5 bases, in that order; junction bases with no gene match: 7. Germline assignment: CDR1 LNHDA and CDR2 SQIVND (reference sequence). The CDR3 contains 15 residues. This CDR3 reads CASSSVAGDHNEQFF. The CDR3 DNA sequence: TGTGCCAGTAGTTCAGTAGCGGGAGACCACAATGAGCAGTTCTTC.

This clonotype was observed many times. V usage is TRBV2 and J usage is TRBJ1-2, with D possibly TRBD1 on 5 matching bases. The CDR3 is 13 amino acids. Germline V gene lookup returns CDR1 SNHLY and CDR2 FYNNEI. V was clipped by 6 bases and J by 2 bases, with 10 bases between them. The CDR3 region has the DNA TGTGCCAGCAGGGCGGGGGGAAACTATGGCTACACCTTC. This encodes CASRAGGNYGYTF.

This chain joins TRBV28 and TRBJ2-1; unclear D gene. The V and J ends lost 10 bases and 9 bases respectively, with 19 bases between them. The CDR3 spans 13 residues. Germline CDR1 and CDR2: MDHEN and SYDVKM. The CDR3 bases are TGTGCCACCACCGGGCAAATTCGCAGTGAGCAGTTCTTC. Amino acids: CATTGQIRSEQFF. The full variable domain, rest sourced from reference TRBV28 and TRBJ2-1, is DVKVTQSSRYLVKRTGEKVFLECVQDMDHENMFWYRQDPGLGLRLIYFSYDVKMKEKGDIPEGYSVSREKKERFSLILESASTNQTSMYLCATTGQIRSEQFFGPGTRLTVL.

The V and J genes are TRBV11-2 and TRBJ1-4; 7 bases line up with TRBD1. There are 15 residues in the CDR3. V was pared by 1 base and J by 8 bases, with 7 bases of the junction left unmatched. The germline CDR1 and CDR2 sequences are SGHAT and FQNNGV. The CDR3 loop reads CASSLGQGVKEKLFF. The CDR3 region has the DNA TGTGCCAGCAGCTTAGGACAGGGAGTAAAGGAAAAACTGTTTTTT. Using reference TRBV11-2 and TRBJ1-4 for the parts outside the CDR3, the full variable domain is EAGVAQSPRYKIIEKRQSVAFWCNPISGHATLYWYQQILGQGPKLLIQFQNNGVVDDSQLPKDRFSAERLKGVDSTLKIQPAKLEDSAVYLCASSLGQGVKEKLFFGSGTQLSVL.

This clonotype was counted only a few times. The chain has TRBV5-1 and TRBJ2-1, with D tentatively TRBD1 or TRBD2 (5 bases each). CDR3 size: 14 residues. Germline-derived CDR1 and CDR2 are SGHRS and YFSETQ. Trimming stripped 3 bases from V and 3 bases from J, with 10 bases between. This chain's CDR3 is CASSWDLYYNEQFF. The CDR3 DNA is TGCGCCAGCAGCTGGGACCTCTACTACAATGAGCAGTTCTTC.

In the case of this clonotype: At one end the junction does not follow the germline gene, possibly because of a read error. The genes are TRBV28 and TRBJ2-7, with 7 bases matching TRBD1. The CDR3 loop spans 14 amino acids. Germline values: CDR1 MDHEN, CDR2 SYDVKM. CDR3 in DNA: TGTGCCTGCAGTTTAGCCGGGACAGAGTACGAGCAGTACTTC. Protein: CACSLAGTEYEQYF.

This clonotype has ten or more counts. The chain uses TRBV7-8 and TRBJ2-3, with 9 positions matching TRBD2. The V and J ends lost 5 bases and 7 bases, in that order; junction bases with no gene match: 10. Germline V CDR1 and CDR2: SGHVS, FQNEAQ. CDR3 size: 15 residues. The CDR3, as DNA: TGTGCCAGCAGCGGAGCCGGGACTAGCTTAAATACGCAGTATTTT. Amino acids: CASSGAGTSLNTQYF.

At least ten counts were recorded for this clonotype. The CDR3 region is CASSSGSGLVTKADTQYF. CDR3 in DNA: TGTGCCAGCAGCTCGGGTTCGGGACTCGTCACGAAGGCAGATACGCAGTATTTT. J is TRBJ2-3 and V is TRBV11-2, with D possibly matching TRBD2 (6 bases). This CDR3 is 18 amino acids long. Germline values: CDR1 SGHAT, CDR2 FQNNGV. The ends were cut back, 4 bases at V and 4 bases at J, with 24 bases in the middle.

This clonotype occurred many times. The rearrangement joins TRBV7-2 to TRBJ1-1; D gene unclear. The length of the CDR3 is 14 residues. The V end was cut by 5 bases, the J end by 2 bases, with 12 bases between. Germline-derived CDR1 and CDR2 are SGHTA and FQGNSA. CDR3 DNA: TGTGCCAGCAGCCCGTGGGTCCTAAACACTGAAGCTTTCTTT. As protein: CASSPWVLNTEAFF.

The gene calls are TRBV3-1 and TRBJ1-3; 7 positions agree with TRBD1. Germline loops: CDR1 LGHDT, CDR2 YNNKEL (reference sequence). CDR3 size: 14 residues. After removal of 8 bases from V and 0 bases from J, the junction contained 4 bases not matched to a gene. CDR3 sequence reads: CASYGTASGNTIYF. CDR3 DNA: TGTGCCAGCTATGGGACAGCCTCTGGAAACACCATATATTTT.

J is TRBJ2-7 and V is TRBV27; 10 positions agree with TRBD2. This CDR3 has 14 amino acids. Germline V gene sequence: CDR1 MNHEY, CDR2 SMNVEV (reference sequence). After removal of 4 bases from V and 5 bases from J, the junction contained 5 bases not matched to a gene. CDR3 residues: CASSSLAGVNEQYF. CDR3 sequence (DNA): TGTGCCAGCAGTTCTCTAGCGGGAGTAAACGAGCAGTACTTC.

In its sample, this clonotype was seen a few times. This rearrangement joins TRBV9 to TRBJ2-3; TRBD2 matches at 8 bases. In germline, CDR1 is SGDLS, CDR2 YYNGEE. The CDR3 is made up of 16 amino acids. V trimming: 4 bases; J trimming: 2 bases; junction bases outside the gene matches: 9. In DNA form, the CDR3 reads TGTGCCAGCAGCTCAACCAGCGGGAGTAACACAGATACGCAGTATTTT. As protein: CASSSTSGSNTDTQYF.

The rearrangement links TRBV6-1 to TRBJ2-5, with TRBD2 as a possible D gene (7 bases). The CDR3 totals 15 residues. Trimming removed 4 bases from V and 1 base from J, with 13 bases in between. Germline assignment: CDR1 MNHNS and CDR2 SASEGT. The CDR3: CASSGARGGQETQYF. In DNA form, the CDR3 reads TGTGCCAGCAGTGGAGCTAGGGGGGGCCAAGAGACCCAGTACTTC.